This T cell receptor beta chain was found in a study of T cells in Graves' hyperthyroidism and ophthalmopathy. This clonotype was counted only a few times. A read error may be the cause here, since a much bigger clone is one base away. Researchers amplified the TCR beta CDR3 regions from RNA transcripts. The HTBI primer set drove a first-round RT-PCR of the TCR CDR3. Each CDR3 protein is one row after TCRdb ran MiXCR on the multiplex PCR reads. This sample has 600,000 or so distinct CDR3 sequences, with approximately 15% found just once. Germline V gene lookup returns CDR1 SGDLS and CDR2 YYNGEE. CDR3 length equals 16 residues. V shed 0 bases and J 4 bases; nucleotides not matched to a gene: 5.

The sequenced sample was blood. This chain joins TRBV9 and TRBJ2-3; 10 nucleotides line up with TRBD2. The source of this sequence is a woman younger than 35 with Graves' ophthalmopathy. The CDR3 DNA sequence: TGTGCCAGCAGCGTAGGGGCTAGCGGGAGCTCAGATACGCAGTATTTT. Residues: CASSVGASGSSDTQYF.